This entry lists 5 T cell receptor beta chains sequenced from one sample in a study of blood T cell repertoires in COVID-19. Sequencing was performed with immunoSEQ multiplex PCR; in TCRdb, only in-frame clones are kept and a portion is missing. Here the sample spans fewer than 200,000 clones, roughly 85% being singletons. Material: peripheral blood. The source of these receptors is a woman aged 55 to 70 with acute or convalescent COVID-19.

This sequence joins TRBV19 and TRBJ1-2; D is unclear. Germline loops: CDR1 LNHDA, CDR2 SQIVND (reference sequence). CDR3 length equals 12 residues. Trimming pared 3 bases from V and 4 bases from J, leaving 6 bases between. CDR3 region: CASSIEGYGYTF. CDR3 nucleotides: TGTGCCAGTAGTATCGAGGGCTATGGCTACACCTTC.

The chain carries TRBV7-2 and TRBJ1-2; TRBD1 agrees at 7 bases. V lost 5 bases to trimming and J lost 2 bases; unmatched junction nucleotides: 8. The CDR3 length is 15 residues. Per the germline V gene, CDR1 is SGHTA and CDR2 is FQGNSA. The CDR3 reads CASSPYRGQNYGYTF. The CDR3 DNA follows: TGTGCCAGCAGCCCCTACAGGGGACAAAACTATGGCTACACCTTC.

V is TRBV5-1 and J is TRBJ2-7, with a possible D match to TRBD1 (6 bases). CDR3 length equals 15 residues. V was trimmed by 7 bases and J by 3 bases, leaving 20 bases between them. Per germline, CDR1 SGHRS and CDR2 YFSETQ. CDR3 residues: CASRVVPGHNYEQYF. The CDR3 DNA reads TGCGCCAGCCGCGTAGTCCCGGGACACAACTACGAGCAGTACTTC.

The chain uses TRBV5-6 and TRBJ2-1; D gene uncertain. The germline gives CDR1 SGHDT, CDR2 YYEEEE. CDR3 length: 13 amino acids. V shed 5 bases and J shed 4 bases, with 10 bases lying between them. This chain's CDR3 is CASSRSLYNEQFF. The CDR3 DNA is TGTGCCAGCAGTAGAAGTCTTTACAATGAGCAGTTCTTC.

The chain employs TRBV30 and TRBJ1-6; D may be TRBD1 (5 bases). This CDR3 has 16 residues. Trimming pared 4 bases from V and 6 bases from J, leaving 19 bases between. Germline values: CDR1 GTSNPN, CDR2 SVGIG (reference sequence). CDR3 DNA: TGTGCCTGGACCATGCGGGGGGGGATCGGTAATTCACCCCTCCACTTT. This codes for CAWTMRGGIGNSPLHF. The whole variable domain, filled in from reference TRBV30 and TRBJ1-6, reads SQTIHQWPATLVQPVGSPLSLECTVEGTSNPNLYWYRQAAGRGLQLLFYSVGIGQISSEVPQNLSASRPQDRQFILSSKKLLLSDSGFYLCAWTMRGGIGNSPLHFGNGTRLTVT.